These 3 T cell receptor beta chains came from one sample sequenced in a study of blood T cells in healthy people across ages (dated by TCRdb to 2013 to 2016). Libraries were prepared through 5' RACE. TCRdb names Illumina HiSeq 2500 as the instrument used. The second PCR ran for roughly 7 to 11 cycles and used a J-beta primer mix along with a sample-barcoded 5' primer. Using fastp trimming at Q25 and MiXCR clonotype assembly, TCRdb reanalyzed the public sequencing data and kept in-frame beta chains. CDR3 protein duplicates are merged, each entry listing the most common genes and DNA. Here the sample has about 680,000 distinct CDR3 sequences; over 45% occur a single time. The ten largest clones represent approximately 32% of the sample. Material: blood. Source of these receptors: a woman in her sixties in good health.

V usage is TRBV30 and J usage is TRBJ2-5, with 7 bases aligning to TRBD1. The CDR3 totals 15 residues. Germline CDR1 is GTSNPN and CDR2 is SVGIG (reference sequence). With V trimmed by 0 bases and J by 1 base, 5 bases remained unmatched. The CDR3 coding sequence is TGTGCCTGGAGTGTTCCCGACAGGGCCCAAGAGACCCAGTACTTC. This codes for CAWSVPDRAQETQYF. The complete variable domain, with remaining parts taken from reference TRBV30 and TRBJ2-5, reads SQTIHQWPATLVQPVGSPLSLECTVEGTSNPNLYWYRQAAGRGLQLLFYSVGIGQISSEVPQNLSASRPQDRQFILSSKKLLLSDSGFYLCAWSVPDRAQETQYFGPGTRLLVL.

The V gene is TRBV6-6, the J gene TRBJ1-1; a weak D match, TRBD1 (5 bases). The CDR3 extends over 16 amino acids. Trimming took 2 bases from V and 1 from J, leaving 14 bases between them. The V gene's germline CDR1 is MNHNY and CDR2 SVGAGI (reference sequence). CDR3 nucleotides: TGTGCCAGCAGTTACCACCCAGCAGGGAGGAACACTGAAGCTTTCTTT. Its protein product is CASSYHPAGRNTEAFF.

The V and J genes are TRBV28 and TRBJ2-2, with D perhaps matching TRBD1 (6 bases). The V and J ends lost 4 bases and 0 bases respectively, with 12 bases between them. CDR3 length: 16 amino acids. CDR1 and CDR2 (germline): MDHEN, SYDVKM. For the CDR3, the DNA is TGTGCCAGCAGTTCCAGGACAGCGCCGAACACCGGGGAGCTGTTTTTT. This sequence encodes CASSSRTAPNTGELFF.